Given below is one T cell receptor (beta chain) in context. Its antigen remains unidentified. No qualities accompany the bases; no much larger clone lies one base away. The library was generated by the immunoSEQ multiplex PCR assay. TCR beta CDR3 sequencing was performed on DNA from the cultured, isolated CD4+ T cells. In the source study's methods: Non-productive TCR sequences were removed, reads were trimmed to the CDR3 region, and CDR3s of at least 7 amino acids were retained. Antigen-specific clonotypes were identified using the MANAFEST web app by comparison of expansion in peptide wells against reference cultures. To be called positive, a clone needed expansion at FDR<0.05 compared with the reference and with all other wells, an odds ratio greater than 5, and a frequency greater than 0.1% in two replicate wells. A clonotype was called cross-reactive if it was significantly expanded both in SARS-CoV-2 spike wells and in at least one common cold coronavirus spike condition. CDR3 similarity was assessed by Levenshtein distance with the stringdist R package, and unrooted trees were built with ape in R 3.6.1. The table comes from immuneACCESS by way of TCRdb, which keeps in-frame sequences with V and J called. Part of the clones is missing from these tables; in studies checked, under half for an unresolved V gene and the rest for unknown reasons. That table is the source of V, J and clone size, and D and trimming were worked out from the DNA. Recorded for this sample are about 28,000 clones; less than 75% of them occurred a single time. Approximately 10% of the sample lies in the top ten.

The ViraFEST assay stimulated PBMC with viral peptide pools and then used TCR sequencing to identify antigen-specific CD4+ T cell clonotypes by expansion. After more than nine days of culture, CD4+ T cells were isolated with the EasySep CD4+ T cell isolation kit. Participants received two doses of either the BNT162b2 or the mRNA-1273 mRNA SARS-CoV-2 vaccine. None of the healthy vaccine recipients had a prior SARS-CoV-2 infection, which was confirmed by nucleocapsid antibody tests that came back negative both before and after vaccination. Approximately 2 million PBMC per well were cultured with around 10 ug/ml peptides in IMDM containing approximately 4.5% human AB serum, approximately 9.1 IU/ml IL-2 and gentamicin. Half of the culture medium was replaced with fresh IL-2-containing medium on days 3 and 7. Unless noted otherwise, every peptide stimulation condition was cultured in triplicate wells. PBMC were separated from whole blood using Ficoll-Paque Plus gradient centrifugation and were then either cryopreserved at -140C or used fresh. The overlapping peptide pools covered the spike proteins of SARS-CoV-2 as well as those of the common cold coronaviruses HCoV-NL63, HCoV-OC43 and HCoV-229E. The QIAamp micro DNA kit was used to extract genomic DNA from the cultured CD4+ T cells.

The source of the sample is a study of vaccination effects on CD4 cells after COVID-19 (dated 2022 in TCRdb). As for the study more broadly: Across the study, the median time from the second dose to post-vaccine sampling was 72 days (range 14 to 241). The Oncomine TCR Beta short-read assay on an Illumina iSeq 100 was used to sequence cultures from other donors in the study. The study compared SARS-CoV-2 spike-specific CD4+ TCR repertoires before and after mRNA vaccination in COVID-19 convalescent patients and infection-naive vaccine recipients. Altogether, around eleven COVID-19 convalescent patients and a handful of SARS-CoV-2-naive healthy vaccine recipients made up the full study.

What the research found in general, with its limitations: The study was limited by a small number of convalescent patients, and early post-infection timepoints were lacking. In healthy vaccine recipients, vaccine-induced clones were almost all SARS-CoV-2 mono-reactive, with only 1 of 255 cross-reactive with common cold coronaviruses. At late post-vaccination timepoints, both infection-induced and vaccine-induced clones showed marked clonal contraction, consistent with waning T cell responses.

This material consisted of CD4+ T cells from PBMCs cultured with HCoV-NL63 spike peptides, taken after COVID-19 vaccination. The cell subset or site label for this specimen denotes: HCoV-NL63 spike overlapping peptide pool stimulation. This sequence originates from a human donor who received a COVID-19 vaccine.

The sequence in DNA is TGTGCCAGCAGGGACAAGACCGCTAGCTCCTACGAGCAGTACTTC. It translates to CASRDKTASSYEQYF. The chain joins TRBV7-9 to TRBJ2-7; TRBD1 is a weak D gene call, 5 bases matching. Sequences SEHNR (CDR1) and FQNEAQ (CDR2) are obtained from the germline V gene (reference sequence). The CDR3 holds 15 amino acids from the cysteine to the phenylalanine. The entry retains the CDR3 DNA only, 45 bases that are in frame from base 1. V and J lose 6 bases and 0 bases, and a span of 15 bases separates them.